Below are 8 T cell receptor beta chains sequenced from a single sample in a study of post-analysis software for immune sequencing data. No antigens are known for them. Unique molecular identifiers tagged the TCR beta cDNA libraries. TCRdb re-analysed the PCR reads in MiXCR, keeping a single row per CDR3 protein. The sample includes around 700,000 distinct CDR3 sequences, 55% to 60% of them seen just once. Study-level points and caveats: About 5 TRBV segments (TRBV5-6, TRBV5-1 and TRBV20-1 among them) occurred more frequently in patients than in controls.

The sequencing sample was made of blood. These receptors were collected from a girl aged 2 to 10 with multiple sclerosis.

CDR3 DNA: TGCGCCAGCAGTGAGACGGACAGGGGCGGTCAGGAGACCCAGTACTTC. It specifies CASSETDRGGQETQYF. The rearrangement links TRBV10-1 to TRBJ2-5; 9 nucleotides match TRBD1. After removal of 2 bases from V and 5 bases from J, the junction contained 9 bases not matched to a gene. This CDR3 comprises 16 residues. Germline V gene data show CDR1 as WNHNN and CDR2 as SYGVQD (reference sequence).

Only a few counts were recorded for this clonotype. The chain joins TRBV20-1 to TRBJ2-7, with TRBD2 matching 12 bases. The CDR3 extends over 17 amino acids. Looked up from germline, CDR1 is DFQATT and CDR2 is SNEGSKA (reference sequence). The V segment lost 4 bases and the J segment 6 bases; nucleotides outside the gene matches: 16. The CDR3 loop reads CSATNLAGGPGAVEQYF. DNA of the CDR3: TGCAGTGCTACCAATCTAGCGGGAGGGCCCGGTGCGGTCGAGCAGTACTTC.

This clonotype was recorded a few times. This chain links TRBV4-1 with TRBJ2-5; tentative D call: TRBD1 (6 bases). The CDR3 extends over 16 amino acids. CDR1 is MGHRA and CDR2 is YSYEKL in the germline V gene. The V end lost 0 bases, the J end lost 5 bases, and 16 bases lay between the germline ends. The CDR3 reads CASSQDIDRLRETQYF. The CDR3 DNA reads TGCGCCAGCAGCCAAGATATTGACAGGCTCCGGGAGACCCAGTACTTC.

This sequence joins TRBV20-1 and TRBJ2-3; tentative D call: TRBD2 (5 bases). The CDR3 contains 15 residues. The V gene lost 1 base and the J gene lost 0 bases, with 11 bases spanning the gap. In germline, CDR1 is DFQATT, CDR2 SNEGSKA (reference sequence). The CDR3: CSARGEPLSTDTQYF. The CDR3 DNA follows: TGCAGTGCTAGAGGGGAGCCCCTTAGCACAGATACGCAGTATTTT.

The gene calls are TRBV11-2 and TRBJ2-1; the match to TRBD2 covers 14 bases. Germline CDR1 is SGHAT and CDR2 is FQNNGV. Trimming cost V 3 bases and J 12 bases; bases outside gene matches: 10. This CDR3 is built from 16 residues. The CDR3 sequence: CASSLGLAGAVPPQFF. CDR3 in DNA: TGTGCCAGCAGCTTGGGACTAGCGGGAGCAGTTCCGCCGCAGTTCTTC.

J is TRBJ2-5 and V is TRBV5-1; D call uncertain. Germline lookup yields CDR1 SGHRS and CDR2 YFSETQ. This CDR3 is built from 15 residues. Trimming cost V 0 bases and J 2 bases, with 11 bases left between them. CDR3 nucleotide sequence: TGCGCCAGCAGCTTGGGGTCCAGGTCTCAAGAGACCCAGTACTTC. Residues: CASSLGSRSQETQYF. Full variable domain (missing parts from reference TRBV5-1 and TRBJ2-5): KAGVTQTPRYLIKTRGQQVTLSCSPISGHRSVSWYQQTPGQGLQFLFEYFSETQRNKGNFPGRFSGRQFSNSRSEMNVSTLELGDSALYLCASSLGSRSQETQYFGPGTRLLVL.

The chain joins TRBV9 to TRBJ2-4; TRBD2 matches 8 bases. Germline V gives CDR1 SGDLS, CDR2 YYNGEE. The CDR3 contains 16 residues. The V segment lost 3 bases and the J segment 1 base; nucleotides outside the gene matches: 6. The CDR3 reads CASSAPGGDAKNIQYF. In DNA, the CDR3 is TGTGCCAGCAGCGCCCCGGGGGGGGACGCCAAAAACATTCAGTACTTC.

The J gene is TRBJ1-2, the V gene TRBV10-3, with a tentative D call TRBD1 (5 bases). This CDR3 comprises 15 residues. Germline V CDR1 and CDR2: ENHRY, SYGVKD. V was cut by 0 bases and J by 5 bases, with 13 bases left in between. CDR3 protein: CAISESATAPYGYTF. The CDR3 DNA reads TGTGCCATCAGTGAGTCGGCGACAGCTCCTTATGGCTACACCTTC.